This T cell receptor beta chain was recorded in a study of cytomegalovirus exposure and HLA in healthy donors. On the study more broadly: It was reported in a later analysis that the same platform had been used for the approximately 120 validation repertoires as for the roughly 670 first-cohort repertoires.

The protocol was immunoSEQ multiplex PCR, while the TCRdb copy is restricted to in-frame clones and leaves out a portion. The sample consists of 250,000 to 350,000 clones, 87% of them appearing once. The V gene's germline CDR1 is SGHTA and CDR2 FQGNSA. The length of the CDR3 is 16 residues. V was clipped by 5 bases and J by 3 bases; unmatched bases: 8. This chain uses TRBV7-2 with TRBJ2-3; TRBD2 agrees at 10 bases. The TCR comes from a young woman in good health and CMV-seropositive. Sequenced input: PBMCs. The CDR3 DNA reads as TGTGCCAGCAGCCTTAGACTAGCGGGTTTGACAGATACGCAGTATTTT. Translating it yields CASSLRLAGLTDTQYF.